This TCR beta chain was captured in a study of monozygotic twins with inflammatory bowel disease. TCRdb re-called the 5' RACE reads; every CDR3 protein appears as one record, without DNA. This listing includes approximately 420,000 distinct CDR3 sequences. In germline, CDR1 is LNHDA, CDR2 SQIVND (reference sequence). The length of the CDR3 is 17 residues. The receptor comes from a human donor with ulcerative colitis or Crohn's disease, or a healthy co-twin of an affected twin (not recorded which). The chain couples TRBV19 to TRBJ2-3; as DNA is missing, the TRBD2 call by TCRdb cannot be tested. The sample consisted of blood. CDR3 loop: CASSIGLRSGGTDTQYF.